These 31 T cell receptor beta chains were all obtained from the same sample, sequenced in a study of regulatory T cells in long-lasting Graves disease. As for time point: newly diagnosed GD, antithyroid drugs for less than 3 months. RNA extracted from PBMCs served as the sequencing template. Building the TCR beta libraries relied on iRepertoire HTBI primers, and CDR3 regions underwent Arm-PCR. In TCRdb, the multiplex PCR reads were re-called with MiXCR into one record per CDR3 protein. In the table there are approximately 490,000 distinct CDR3 sequences, roughly 15% of which are singletons. The same data also contributed to another study, on T cells in Graves' hyperthyroidism and ophthalmopathy.

The sequencing used peripheral blood mononuclear cells (PBMCs), collected at new diagnosis, from a patient treated with antithyroid drugs. The receptors were gathered from a man aged 35 to 55 with Graves disease.

This clonotype was counted at least ten times. The rearrangement joins TRBV7-3 to TRBJ2-1, with TRBD2 matching 7 bases. CDR1 SGHTA and CDR2 FQGTGA come from the germline V gene. CDR3 size: 13 residues. Trimming cost V 6 bases and J 9 bases; bases outside gene matches: 8. The CDR3 bases are TGTGCCAGCAGGTTCACAGCGGGAACTGAGCAGTTCTTC. As protein: CASRFTAGTEQFF.

This clonotype was found many times. The V and J genes are TRBV28 and TRBJ1-4; no clear D gene. This CDR3 region has 17 residues. V lost 4 bases and J lost 8, with 23 bases in between. CDR1 and CDR2 (germline): MDHEN, SYDVKM. This CDR3 is CASSSVYFRLAEEKLFF. The CDR3 region has the DNA TGTGCCAGCAGTTCAGTCTATTTTAGGTTGGCGGAGGAAAAACTGTTTTTT.

This clonotype was picked up many times. The chain links TRBV7-8 to TRBJ2-7; D ambiguous. The CDR3 covers 14 residues. V lost 5 bases, J lost 2 bases, and 13 bases lay in between. Per the germline V gene, CDR1 is SGHVS and CDR2 is FQNEAQ. DNA for the CDR3: TGTGCCAGCAGCCCGCCCCCCGGTCCCTACGAGCAGTACTTC. Protein product: CASSPPPGPYEQYF.

About this clonotype: A much larger clonotype is one base distant, so this may be a read error. Lacking the conserved final phenylalanine or tryptophan, this CDR3 likely reflects a read error. V is TRBV5-1 and J is TRBJ2-7; 7 bases agree with TRBD2. The germline CDR1 and CDR2 sequences are SGHRS and YFSETQ. CDR3 length equals 15 residues. V shed 0 bases, J shed 5 bases, and the junction held 8 bases outside the gene matches. The CDR3 coding sequence is TGCGCCAGCAGCTTGGGCCCTGGAGGGAGGGACGAGCAGTACCTC. Its protein product is CASSLGPGGRDEQYL.

This clonotype has a count of ten or more. V usage is TRBV10-3 and J usage is TRBJ1-5, with D possibly matching TRBD1 (5 bases). Between the trimmed V and J ends, which lost 2 bases and 6 bases, there was a span of 14 bases. CDR3 length: 15 amino acids. Germline CDR1 ENHRY, CDR2 SYGVKD. The CDR3 region has the DNA TGTGCCATCAGTGAGAGGGCAGGGTTAGGTCAGCCCCAGCATTTT. The encoded protein is CAISERAGLGQPQHF.

This clonotype has a handful of counts. CDR3 coding DNA: TGCAGTGCCTACCCGGATCGCCAAACGGGTGCCCTCCTGGAGCAGTACTTC. This codes for CSAYPDRQTGALLEQYF. This chain joins TRBV20-1 and TRBJ2-7; D is uncertain. V was clipped by 6 bases and J by 7 bases, with 31 bases between them. CDR3 size: 17 residues. Germline CDR1 reads DFQATT; CDR2 reads SNEGSKA (reference sequence).

At least ten counts were recorded for this clonotype. The rearrangement joins TRBV5-1 to TRBJ2-1, with 12 nucleotides matching TRBD1. CDR3 length: 15 residues. With V trimmed by 4 bases and J by 8 bases, 7 bases remained unmatched. CDR1 is SGHRS, CDR2 YFSETQ, per germline. The CDR3 protein is CASSPGTGGADEQFF. The CDR3 DNA sequence: TGCGCCAGCAGCCCCGGGACAGGGGGCGCCGATGAGCAGTTCTTC. Supplemented by reference TRBV5-1 and TRBJ2-1, the full variable domain reads KAGVTQTPRYLIKTRGQQVTLSCSPISGHRSVSWYQQTPGQGLQFLFEYFSETQRNKGNFPGRFSGRQFSNSRSEMNVSTLELGDSALYLCASSPGTGGADEQFFGPGTRLTVL.

This clonotype was recorded at least ten times. The V gene is TRBV15, the J gene TRBJ2-2; the match to TRBD2 covers 10 bases. The ends lost 4 bases at V and 1 base at J; junction bases unmatched: 3. The CDR3 totals 16 residues. From germline, CDR1 is LNHNV and CDR2 YYDKDF (reference sequence). The CDR3 protein is CATSTRTSGNTGELFF. The CDR3 DNA reads as TGTGCCACCAGCACCCGGACTAGCGGGAACACCGGGGAGCTGTTTTTT.

This clonotype was detected many times. The chain is built from TRBV20-1 and TRBJ2-7, with no clear D. This CDR3 contains 13 residues. Germline V lookup: CDR1 DFQATT, CDR2 SNEGSKA (reference sequence). Trimming left V 2 bases short and J 2 bases short, with 10 bases between. The CDR3 bases are TGCAGTGCTAGAATGAGTAGGCCCTACGAGCAGTACTTC. It yields the protein CSARMSRPYEQYF.

The chain recombines TRBV6-1 with TRBJ1-3; a possible D gene is TRBD1 (5 bases). Trimming removed 6 bases from V and 0 bases from J, with 12 bases in between. The CDR3 has 15 amino acids. Germline V lookup: CDR1 MNHNS, CDR2 SASEGT. CDR3: CASSSDSHSGNTIYF. The DNA of the CDR3 is TGTGCCAGCAGCTCCGACAGCCACTCTGGAAACACCATATATTTT.

CDR3 residues: CASSFTRDRAYGYTF. CDR3 nucleotide sequence: TGTGCCAGCAGTTTTACGCGGGACAGGGCCTATGGCTACACCTTC. The J gene is TRBJ1-2, the V gene TRBV28; 9 nucleotides line up with TRBD1. Germline values: CDR1 MDHEN, CDR2 SYDVKM. Losses at the gene ends were 3 bases for V and 4 bases for J; bases not matched to a gene: 6. The CDR3 consists of 15 residues.

This clonotype was picked up many times. CDR3 bases: TGTGCCAGCAGCTTAGGGGGACTCCTGAGCTCCTATAATTCACCCCTCCACTTT. It specifies CASSLGGLLSSYNSPLHF. The chain links TRBV7-2 to TRBJ1-6; maybe TRBD1 (5 bases). Germline CDR1 reads SGHTA; CDR2 reads FQGNSA. This CDR3 is 18 amino acids long. V lost 1 base and J 0 bases, leaving 13 bases between the germline ends.

The chain uses TRBV5-1 and TRBJ2-5; D unclear. CDR1 and CDR2 from the germline V gene are SGHRS and YFSETQ. Trimming cost V 0 bases and J 5 bases, with 11 bases left between them. The CDR3 runs 14 residues. The CDR3 loop reads CASSLAGYLETQYF. CDR3 DNA: TGCGCCAGCAGCTTGGCCGGGTATCTGGAGACCCAGTACTTC.

In this sample, this clonotype turned up many times. The J gene is TRBJ2-2, the V gene TRBV20-1; the D call may be TRBD1 or TRBD2 (5 bases each). Germline-derived CDR1 and CDR2 are DFQATT and SNEGSKA (reference sequence). Between the trimmed V and J ends, which lost 0 bases and 8 bases, there was a span of 13 bases. The CDR3 runs 14 residues. This CDR3 is CSARDLRGPGELFF. The DNA of the CDR3 is TGCAGTGCTAGAGATCTAAGGGGACCTGGGGAGCTGTTTTTT.

The chain is built from TRBV27 and TRBJ2-2; 9 nucleotides line up with TRBD1. Germline CDR1 reads MNHEY; CDR2 reads SMNVEV (reference sequence). V lost 5 bases and J lost 5; bases outside the gene matches: 6. The CDR3 covers 15 residues. The CDR3 protein is CASSQQGARTGELFF. The CDR3 coding sequence is TGTGCCAGCAGTCAACAGGGGGCGCGGACCGGGGAGCTGTTTTTT.

This chain joins TRBV11-3 and TRBJ2-5; 13 bases map to TRBD2. CDR1 SGHNT and CDR2 YENEEA come from the germline V gene. The junction had 4 bases not matched to a gene; V was cut back by 5 bases and J by 4 bases. The CDR3 contains 15 residues. The CDR3 bases are TGTGCCAGCAGCACTTGGACTAGCGGGAGAGAGACCCAGTACTTC. Its translation is CASSTWTSGRETQYF.

The chain has TRBV4-1 and TRBJ2-1; 8 positions match TRBD2. Germline lookup yields CDR1 MGHRA and CDR2 YSYEKL. The CDR3 covers 15 residues. The ends lost 1 base at V and 7 bases at J; junction bases unmatched: 6. The CDR3 loop reads CASSQVGGARNEQFF. CDR3 nucleotides: TGCGCCAGCAGCCAAGTCGGGGGGGCTCGGAATGAGCAGTTCTTC.

This clonotype was seen ten or more times. V usage is TRBV14 and J usage is TRBJ2-1; 7 bases fit TRBD2. The CDR3 is 15 residues long. V lost 2 bases to trimming and J lost 4 bases; unmatched junction nucleotides: 5. CDR1 and CDR2 from the germline V gene are SGHDN and FVKESK. Here the CDR3 reads CASSQWLADYNEQFF. The CDR3, as DNA: TGTGCCAGCAGCCAATGGCTAGCGGATTACAATGAGCAGTTCTTC.

The chain combines TRBV14 with TRBJ2-2, with D possibly being TRBD1 or TRBD2 (5 bases each). V lost 0 bases to trimming and J lost 5 bases, with 10 bases between them. Looked up from germline, CDR1 is SGHDN and CDR2 is FVKESK. The CDR3 has 15 residues. The CDR3 DNA is TGTGCCAGCAGCCAAGATGGGGGTATGACCGGGGAGCTGTTTTTT. Protein: CASSQDGGMTGELFF.

V is TRBV7-9 and J is TRBJ2-7, with unresolved D. CDR3 size: 13 residues. The germline CDR1 and CDR2 sequences are SEHNR and FQNEAQ (reference sequence). Deletions cut 5 bases from V and 7 bases from J, with 15 bases between. The CDR3 DNA sequence: TGTGCCAGCAGCGAGACGAAGGGTCGGGAGCAGTACTTC. Its protein is CASSETKGREQYF.

This clonotype occurred many times. The chain links TRBV29-1 to TRBJ2-3, with D perhaps matching TRBD1 or TRBD2 (6 bases each). There are 15 residues in the CDR3. The V gene lost 0 bases and the J gene lost 3 bases, with 13 bases spanning the gap. Germline CDR1 is SQVTM and CDR2 is ANQGSEA. The CDR3 DNA is TGCAGCGTTGAAGACAGGGGAGGTAGGACAGATACGCAGTATTTT. Residues: CSVEDRGGRTDTQYF.

The genes are TRBV10-1 and TRBJ1-5; 10 nucleotides match TRBD1. Looked up from germline, CDR1 is WNHNN and CDR2 is SYGVQD (reference sequence). This CDR3 has 18 amino acids. With 2 bases clipped from V and 4 bases from J, the junction kept 11 bases outside the gene matches. The CDR3 DNA follows: TGCGCCAGCAGTGAGGTGGTGACAGGGGGCGGAAGGAATCAGCCCCAGCATTTT. It specifies CASSEVVTGGGRNQPQHF.

This clonotype was counted at least ten times. The V call is TRBV18, the J call TRBJ2-7; 9 bases align to TRBD1. Germline CDR1 is KGHSH and CDR2 is LQKENI. This CDR3 is 16 amino acids long. With 0 bases clipped from V and 5 bases from J, the junction kept 8 bases outside the gene matches. CDR3 bases: TGTGCCAGCTCACCACCGGCGACAGGGGGAGTCAACGAGCAGTACTTC. Translated: CASSPPATGGVNEQYF.

A word on this clonotype: This CDR3 is missing its conserved last phenylalanine or tryptophan, likely due to a read error. CDR3 nucleotide sequence: TGTGCCAGTAGTGCCGGACAGGGGGCGAATCAGCCCCAGCATTCT. This translates into CASSAGQGANQPQHS. This chain joins TRBV19 and TRBJ1-5; 11 positions agree with TRBD1. The CDR3 covers 15 residues. V trimming: 5 bases; J trimming: 4 bases; junction bases outside the gene matches: 4. Per the germline V gene, CDR1 is LNHDA and CDR2 is SQIVND (reference sequence).

At least ten counts were recorded for this clonotype. The gene calls are TRBV2 and TRBJ2-3; a weak D match, TRBD2 (6 bases). The ends were cut back, 5 bases at V and 0 bases at J, with 12 bases in the middle. The germline CDR1 and CDR2 sequences are SNHLY and FYNNEI. The CDR3 spans 15 residues. For the CDR3, the DNA is TGTGCCAGCAGTTCAGGACTACCCAGCACAGATACGCAGTATTTT. It specifies CASSSGLPSTDTQYF.

This clonotype was detected a few times. The chain joins TRBV25-1 to TRBJ2-7; D is possibly TRBD1 (9 bases). The CDR3 length is 17 residues. The germline V gene has CDR1 MGHDK and CDR2 SYGVNS. The V and J ends lost 4 bases and 2 bases respectively, with 21 bases between them. The CDR3 nucleotides read TGTGCCAGCAGTGTCGGGGGGGACAGGGTAATTCCCTACGAGCAGTACTTC. It specifies CASSVGGDRVIPYEQYF.

This clonotype was recorded at least ten times. The V gene is TRBV28, the J gene TRBJ1-5; D is unclear. This CDR3 comprises 17 residues. Trimming left V 0 bases short and J 7 bases short, with 19 bases between. The germline V gene has CDR1 MDHEN and CDR2 SYDVKM. The CDR3 DNA reads TGTGCCAGCAGTTTATGCCGATACTGCCGCGCGGGACAGCCCCAGCATTTT. Translated, it gives CASSLCRYCRAGQPQHF. Supplemented by reference TRBV28 and TRBJ1-5, the full variable domain reads DVKVTQSSRYLVKRTGEKVFLECVQDMDHENMFWYRQDPGLGLRLIYFSYDVKMKEKGDIPEGYSVSREKKERFSLILESASTNQTSMYLCASSLCRYCRAGQPQHFGDGTRLSIL.

This clonotype was counted ten times or more. This chain connects TRBV7-2 to TRBJ2-1; 9 bases line up with TRBD1. The CDR3 sequence is 10 residues long. Trimming took 5 bases from V and 14 from J; bases not matched to a gene: 1. Germline V CDR1 and CDR2: SGHTA, FQGNSA. CDR3 residues: CASSRDREFF. Written as DNA, the CDR3 is TGTGCCAGCAGCCGGGACAGGGAGTTCTTC.

The CDR3 DNA reads as TGCGCCAGCAGAACCGGGACAGTGGGGACCGGGGAGCTGTTTTTT. This codes for CASRTGTVGTGELFF. The chain couples TRBV5-1 to TRBJ2-2; TRBD1 matches at 7 bases. Trimming removed 5 bases from V and 5 bases from J; junction bases left unmatched: 9. The CDR3 loop spans 15 amino acids. The germline CDR1 and CDR2 sequences are SGHRS and YFSETQ.

In regard to this clonotype: An end of the junction does not agree with germline; a read error may underlie this. The CDR3: CASSYGTSSYEQYF. In DNA form, the CDR3 reads TGTGCCAGCAGCTACGGGACTAGCAGCTACGAGCAGTACTTC. This sequence joins TRBV5-1 and TRBJ2-7, with 9 bases identical to TRBD2. CDR3 length equals 14 residues. Germline V CDR1 and CDR2: SGHRS, YFSETQ.

In this sample, this clonotype turned up a few times. V gene TRBV27 combines with J gene TRBJ2-2, with TRBD2 matching 8 bases. Germline V lookup: CDR1 MNHEY, CDR2 SMNVEV (reference sequence). V was clipped by 2 bases and J by 4 bases; unmatched bases: 9. The CDR3 is made up of 17 amino acids. DNA for the CDR3: TGTGCCAGCAGTTTACCCCGCGGGACTAGTCTCACCGGGGAGCTGTTTTTT. Its translation: CASSLPRGTSLTGELFF.